These 10 T cell receptor beta chains originate from one sample sequenced in a study of blood T cell repertoires in COVID-19. TCRdb keeps only in-frame clones here, not all; method: immunoSEQ multiplex PCR. The table includes 85,000 to 90,000 clones, roughly 83% detected once. Input material: peripheral blood. The receptors were gathered from a human donor in a cohort sampled during active COVID-19.

The V and J genes are TRBV6-5 and TRBJ1-2; D remains ambiguous. The length of the CDR3 is 13 residues. Germline-derived CDR1 and CDR2 are MNHEY and SVGAGI. Trimming took 0 bases from V and 6 from J, leaving 8 bases between them. CDR3 loop: CASSYSSGDGYTF. The CDR3 DNA reads as TGTGCCAGCAGTTACTCGAGCGGGGATGGCTACACCTTC.

This sequence joins TRBV10-3 and TRBJ1-1, with D possibly TRBD1 on 5 matching bases. Germline V gives CDR1 ENHRY, CDR2 SYGVKD. Trimming pared 6 bases from V and 1 base from J, leaving 9 bases between. This CDR3 contains 13 residues. In nucleotides, the CDR3 is TGTGCCATCAGCAAAGGACAGAACACTGAAGCTTTCTTT. It translates to CAISKGQNTEAFF.

V and J are TRBV3-1 (or the pseudogene TRBV3-2) and TRBJ1-5, with unresolved D. The V gene's germline CDR1 is LGHDT and CDR2 YNNKEL (reference sequence). Trimming left V 5 bases short and J 0 bases short, with 11 bases between. CDR3 length: 15 residues. The CDR3 sequence is CASSTGANSNQPQHF. The CDR3 DNA follows: TGTGCCAGCAGCACCGGAGCGAATAGCAATCAGCCCCAGCATTTT.

The J gene is TRBJ2-1, the V gene TRBV11-2, with 13 positions matching TRBD2. Unmatched junction bases numbered 0, after V lost 4 bases and J lost 0 bases. This CDR3 has 16 residues. Germline-derived CDR1 and CDR2 are SGHAT and FQNNGV. Written as DNA, the CDR3 is TGTGCCAGCAGCTGGACTAGCGGGAGCTCCTACAATGAGCAGTTCTTC. It is translated as CASSWTSGSSYNEQFF.

This clone was picked up one time. Here the CDR3 reads CASSNRDSPWYEQYF. The CDR3 DNA reads as TGTGCCAGCAGCAACCGGGACAGTCCTTGGTACGAGCAGTACTTC. V usage is TRBV7-2 and J usage is TRBJ2-7, with TRBD1 matching 7 bases. V shed 5 bases and J 4 bases; nucleotides not matched to a gene: 11. There are 15 residues in the CDR3. Germline-derived CDR1 and CDR2 are SGHTA and FQGNSA.

The chain joins TRBV23-1 to TRBJ1-5; 9 bases line up with TRBD1. TRBV23-1 is an open reading frame, and its role is uncertain. The CDR3 totals 18 residues. Trimming cost V 3 bases and J 10 bases; bases outside gene matches: 19. As DNA, the CDR3 is TGCGCCAGCAGTCATCCGTGGGACAGGGAGCGTTCGGTAGGTCCCCAGCATTTT. Translation gives CASSHPWDRERSVGPQHF.

The V gene is TRBV6-6, the J gene TRBJ2-1, with 7 nucleotides matching TRBD2. V lost 5 bases and J lost 3; bases outside the gene matches: 4. The CDR3 is made up of 14 amino acids. Germline CDR1 reads MNHNY; CDR2 reads SVGAGI (reference sequence). In nucleotides, the CDR3 is TGTGCCAGCAGTAGGCGGGAGAACTACAATGAGCAGTTCTTC. Translating gives CASSRRENYNEQFF.

This clone has a handful of counts. This rearrangement joins TRBV5-1 to TRBJ1-6; D possibly corresponds to TRBD1 (6 bases). CDR1 SGHRS and CDR2 YFSETQ come from the germline V gene. The germline V and J ends were trimmed by 0 bases and 6 bases, with 7 bases remaining between them. The CDR3 is 14 amino acids. Here the CDR3 reads CASSLDRANSPLHF. CDR3 nucleotide sequence: TGCGCCAGCAGCTTGGACAGGGCTAATTCACCCCTCCACTTT.

V is TRBV27 and J is TRBJ1-1; a possible D gene is TRBD1 (6 bases). CDR3 length equals 11 residues. Germline assignment: CDR1 MNHEY and CDR2 SMNVEV (reference sequence). V lost 11 bases and J lost 5, with 12 bases in between. CDR3: CAAYTGTEAFF. The CDR3 DNA follows: TGTGCCGCCTACACAGGGACTGAAGCTTTCTTT.

The chain recombines TRBV21-1 with TRBJ2-7; the D segment call TRBD1 is taken from the table without a DNA check. TRBV21-1 is classified as a pseudogene. The CDR3 is 14 amino acids. The CDR3 region is CASSLRTGLYEQYF. CDR3 nucleotide sequence: TGTGCCAGCAGCCTAAGGACAGGGCTCTACGAGCAGTACTTC.